Presented here are 12 T cell receptor beta chains from one specimen sequenced in a study of shared clonotypes between healthy human individuals. Repertoires were generated with immunoSEQ multiplex PCR, while TCRdb's copy carries only in-frame clones and drops some. In the table there are about 530,000 clones, around 79% of which are singletons. Sequencing was carried out using PBMCs. These receptors were collected from a woman aged 40 to 55 in good health. Some clones in this sample may be carry-over from other donors' samples.

CDR3 sequence (DNA): TGTGCCAGCAGTAGGGGACAGGAGTCTGGGCCCCAGCATTTT. Protein sequence: CASSRGQESGPQHF. The rearrangement uses TRBV6-6 and TRBJ1-5; 8 bases fit TRBD1. V lost 5 bases and J lost 9; bases outside the gene matches: 9. Germline CDR1 reads MNHNY; CDR2 reads SVGAGI (reference sequence). The CDR3 covers 14 residues.

This CDR3 is CASSDPGGGNEKLFF. The CDR3 DNA is TGTGCCAGCAGTGACCCCGGGGGAGGGAACGAAAAACTGTTTTTT. V is TRBV25-1 and J is TRBJ1-4; maybe TRBD1 (5 bases). There are 15 residues in the CDR3. Germline CDR1 is MGHDK and CDR2 is SYGVNS. V lost 3 bases and J 8 bases, leaving 16 bases between the germline ends.

The genes are TRBV19 and TRBJ1-1, with TRBD1 as a possible D gene (5 bases). This CDR3 comprises 13 residues. Trimming shortened V by 7 bases and J by 1 base, and 10 bases separated the two germline ends. CDR1 is LNHDA and CDR2 is SQIVND in the germline V gene (reference sequence). CDR3 sequence reads: CASKDRQNTEAFF. DNA of the CDR3: TGTGCCAGTAAAGACAGACAGAACACTGAAGCTTTCTTT. The full variable domain, rest sourced from reference TRBV19 and TRBJ1-1, is DGGITQSPKYLFRKEGQNVTLSCEQNLNHDAMYWYRQDPGQGLRLIYYSQIVNDFQKGDIAEGYSVSREKKESFPLTVTSAQKNPTAFYLCASKDRQNTEAFFGQGTRLTVV.

The chain has TRBV30 and TRBJ2-1, with TRBD2 matching over 15 bases. The CDR3 extends over 18 amino acids. Trimming removed 1 base from V and 2 bases from J; junction bases left unmatched: 6. Germline V gene lookup returns CDR1 GTSNPN and CDR2 SVGIG (reference sequence). The CDR3 region is CAWSAGTSGRITYNEQFF. As DNA, the CDR3 is TGTGCCTGGAGTGCCGGGACTAGCGGGAGGATCACCTACAATGAGCAGTTCTTC.

Note on this clone: This same CDR3 is encoded by further DNA sequences in the sample. This chain uses TRBV9 with TRBJ2-5; D unclear. The CDR3 is 13 amino acids. V lost 2 bases and J 2 bases, leaving 7 bases between the germline ends. The germline gives CDR1 SGDLS, CDR2 YYNGEE. This CDR3 is CASSVGPQETQYF. CDR3 nucleotides: TGTGCCAGCAGCGTTGGGCCACAAGAGACCCAGTACTTC.

This chain connects TRBV28 to TRBJ2-7; 7 bases are shared with TRBD1. Germline loops: CDR1 MDHEN, CDR2 SYDVKM. The CDR3 consists of 14 residues. With V trimmed by 6 bases and J by 2 bases, 7 bases remained unmatched. Here the CDR3 DNA reads TGTGCCAGCAGACCCGGGACAGCGGCCTACGAGCAGTACTTC. Protein product: CASRPGTAAYEQYF.

This chain uses TRBV21-1 with TRBJ2-3; TRBD2 is the table's D call and was not checked against the DNA. TRBV21-1 is a pseudogene locus. The CDR3 runs to 16 residues. The CDR3 sequence is CASSKPPPGVTDTQYF. In nucleotides, the CDR3 is TGTGCCAGCAGCAAACCGCCTCCGGGGGTGACAGATACGCAGTATTTT.

Worth noting for this clone: This may be a read error: a much more frequent sequence differs by one nucleotide. At the DNA level, this CDR3 is encoded by other sequences in the same sample as well. The CDR3 DNA reads as TGCAGCGCGGGAGACAACTATGGCTATACCTTC. It yields the protein CSAGDNYGYTF. The rearrangement links TRBV29-1 to TRBJ1-2; D is unresolved. Germline V gene lookup returns CDR1 SQVTM and CDR2 ANQGSEA. The CDR3 contains 11 residues.

The chain combines TRBV10-3 with TRBJ2-2; 8 bases are a match to TRBD1. Germline loops: CDR1 ENHRY, CDR2 SYGVKD. This CDR3 has 17 amino acids. V lost 0 bases to trimming and J lost 4 bases; unmatched junction nucleotides: 7. The CDR3 loop is CAISESAGGVGTGELFF. CDR3 nucleotides: TGTGCCATCAGTGAGTCGGCAGGGGGCGTTGGCACCGGGGAGCTGTTTTTT.

The J gene is TRBJ2-5, the V gene TRBV7-2; D possibly corresponds to TRBD1 (6 bases). Trimming shortened V by 5 bases and J by 4 bases, and 11 bases separated the two germline ends. Germline CDR1 is SGHTA and CDR2 is FQGNSA. The CDR3 contains 13 residues. CDR3 residues: CASSTTGPETQYF. The DNA for the CDR3 is TGTGCCAGCAGCACTACAGGGCCAGAGACCCAGTACTTC.

V gene TRBV28 combines with J gene TRBJ2-7; TRBD1 aligns across 11 bases. CDR3 size: 16 residues. Germline V CDR1 and CDR2: MDHEN, SYDVKM. Trimming took 7 bases from V and 1 from J; bases not matched to a gene: 9. CDR3 in DNA: TGTGCCAGCAATGATGGGGACAGGGGGAATTCCTACGAGCAGTACTTC. This encodes CASNDGDRGNSYEQYF.

This chain uses TRBV28 with TRBJ2-7; 10 bases are shared with TRBD2. Germline assignment: CDR1 MDHEN and CDR2 SYDVKM. CDR3 length: 14 residues. Trimming at V came to 6 bases and at J to 9 bases, leaving 11 bases not matched to a gene. This CDR3 is CASRKGLAGAVQYF. CDR3 sequence (DNA): TGTGCCAGCAGAAAGGGTCTAGCGGGAGCTGTGCAGTACTTC.